The clone carrying this TCR beta chain has ten or more counts. Its antigen is as yet unknown. This record comes from a study of blood T cells in healthy people across ages. Study observations and caveats: Strong correlation linked observed beta diversity and percent naive T cells.

Germline V gene sequence: CDR1 SGHRS, CDR2 YFSETQ. Trimming at V came to 4 bases and at J to 2 bases, leaving 6 bases not matched to a gene. The CDR3 runs to 15 residues. Per-sample PBMC isolation yielded at least 6.5 million cells. Alongside a J-beta primer mix, a sample-barcoded 5' primer served in a second PCR lasting about 7 to 12 cycles. Carrying 12 random nucleotides, a template-switch adaptor labeled each individual cDNA molecule. MiXCR, run by TCRdb on the 5' RACE reads, gives a single entry per CDR3 protein. The profile covers about 1.1 million distinct CDR3 sequences, with around two fifths appearing a single time and less than 15% taken by the ten largest.

This sequence originates from a man between 18 and 29 years old in good health. The genes are TRBV5-1 and TRBJ1-2, with 9 bases aligning to TRBD1. The sample consisted of blood. The CDR3 DNA sequence: TGCGCCAGCAGCCCGGGACAGGGTGGAAACTATGGCTACACCTTC. Its protein product is CASSPGQGGNYGYTF. The entire variable domain, with the rest obtained from reference TRBV5-1 and TRBJ1-2, is as follows: KAGVTQTPRYLIKTRGQQVTLSCSPISGHRSVSWYQQTPGQGLQFLFEYFSETQRNKGNFPGRFSGRQFSNSRSEMNVSTLELGDSALYLCASSPGQGGNYGYTFGSGTRLTVV.